Each of the 7 T cell receptor beta chains below was sequenced from the same sample in a study of blood T cell repertoires in COVID-19. Repertoires were generated with immunoSEQ multiplex PCR, while TCRdb's copy carries only in-frame clones and drops some. The sample consists of about 53,000 clones, 85% to 90% of them appearing once. Sequencing was performed on peripheral blood. The source is a man between 70 and 80 years old with active COVID-19.

The V and J genes are TRBV9 and TRBJ2-3, with 8 nucleotides matching TRBD2. Germline V gene lookup returns CDR1 SGDLS and CDR2 YYNGEE. This CDR3 is 16 amino acids long. V shed 0 bases and J 1 base; nucleotides not matched to a gene: 4. The CDR3 region has the DNA TGTGCCAGCAGCGTAGCGGGGGGGCCCGGCACAGATACGCAGTATTTT. Its translation: CASSVAGGPGTDTQYF. Combining the CDR3 with reference TRBV9 and TRBJ2-3 gives the whole variable domain DSGVTQTPKHLITATGQRVTLRCSPRSGDLSVYWYQQSLDQGLQFLIQYYNGEERAKGNILERFSAQQFPDLHSELNLSSLELGDSALYFCASSVAGGPGTDTQYFGPGTRLTVL.

The V gene is TRBV5-1, the J gene TRBJ2-6; D is unclear. The V gene's germline CDR1 is SGHRS and CDR2 YFSETQ. Trimming took off 1 base at V and 2 bases at J, with 4 bases between the two ends. The CDR3 length is 14 residues. The CDR3 here is CASSLSPGANVLTF. CDR3 DNA: TGCGCCAGCAGCTTGAGCCCTGGGGCCAACGTCCTGACTTTC.

There are a few counts of this clone. The chain joins TRBV11-1 to TRBJ1-2, with D perhaps matching TRBD1 (6 bases). Trimming shortened V by 0 bases and J by 0 bases, and 14 bases separated the two germline ends. Germline assignment: CDR1 SGHAT and CDR2 FQDESV (reference sequence). The CDR3 covers 17 residues. CDR3 nucleotides: TGTGCCAGCAGCTTAGCGCTAACGGACAGAGCTAACTATGGCTACACCTTC. It translates to CASSLALTDRANYGYTF.

The chain joins TRBV27 to TRBJ2-3, with 7 nucleotides matching TRBD1. J lost 0 bases, V lost 5 bases, and 8 bases had no gene match. Germline CDR1 MNHEY, CDR2 SMNVEV (reference sequence). The CDR3 consists of 16 residues. The CDR3 DNA sequence: TGTGCCAGCAGTATCACAGGGGTGTTTAGCACAGATACGCAGTATTTT. Translating gives CASSITGVFSTDTQYF.

This chain connects TRBV15 to TRBJ2-3; TRBD2 is a possible D gene (6 bases). The CDR3 totals 17 residues. V was pared by 1 base and J by 3 bases, with 17 bases between. Germline V gene lookup returns CDR1 LNHNV and CDR2 YYDKDF (reference sequence). This chain's CDR3 is CATSRAGGAGITDTQYF. CDR3 coding DNA: TGTGCCACCAGCAGAGCCGGCGGGGCGGGAATAACAGATACGCAGTATTTT. Using reference TRBV15 and TRBJ2-3 for the parts outside the CDR3, the full variable domain is DAMVIQNPRYQVTQFGKPVTLSCSQTLNHNVMYWYQQKSSQAPKLLFHYYDKDFNNEADTPDNFQSRRPNTSFCFLDIRSPGLGDTAMYLCATSRAGGAGITDTQYFGPGTRLTVL.

The chain couples TRBV15 to TRBJ2-7, with no clear D. Germline V gives CDR1 LNHNV, CDR2 YYDKDF (reference sequence). This CDR3 comprises 13 residues. Trimming took off 3 bases at V and 6 bases at J, with 12 bases between the two ends. In DNA, the CDR3 is TGTGCCACCAGCAGTGTCCGCTTCGGCGAGCAGTACTTC. Encoded protein: CATSSVRFGEQYF. The full variable domain, its missing parts supplied by reference TRBV15 and TRBJ2-7, is DAMVIQNPRYQVTQFGKPVTLSCSQTLNHNVMYWYQQKSSQAPKLLFHYYDKDFNNEADTPDNFQSRRPNTSFCFLDIRSPGLGDTAMYLCATSSVRFGEQYFGPGTRLTVT.

This chain connects TRBV11-3 to TRBJ2-7, with TRBD2 identical over 7 bases. The germline V gene has CDR1 SGHNT and CDR2 YENEEA. The CDR3 is 12 amino acids. V lost 4 bases and J lost 5; bases outside the gene matches: 2. This CDR3 is CASSSGGDEQYF. In DNA, the CDR3 is TGTGCCAGCAGCTCTGGGGGGGACGAGCAGTACTTC.